The sequence of this T cell receptor (beta chain) was determined in a study of beta chain features in type 1 diabetes. Regarding the study as a whole: Type 1 diabetes patients showed a moderate but significant shortening of TCRB CDR3s in all four CD4+ subsets. Sampled from patients, naive, central memory and Treg TCRB repertoires appeared more similar than those sampled from healthy donors.

One heparinised draw of blood, averaging about 110 mL, came from each donor. Using CD45RO/CCR7/CD25/CD127/CD95/CD27, CD4+ naive, central memory, regulatory and stem cell-like memory cells were sorted. On this clone: The antigen is undetermined.

Since all of the isolated RNA was reverse transcribed, expressed TCRB transcripts were what got sequenced. Assay used: immunoSEQ multiplex PCR; TCRdb lists only in-frame clones, some missing. The table lists 600,000 to 700,000 clones, under 15% of them singletons. The CDR3 has 13 amino acids. V lost 1 base, J lost 3 bases, and 7 bases lay in between. The germline V gene encodes CDR1 SGHVS and CDR2 FQNEAQ. The source material was naive CD4+ T cells from blood. V and J are TRBV7-8 and TRBJ2-7, with no clear D. This receptor was obtained from a man aged 25 to 40 with type 1 diabetes. CDR3: CASSLGTGYEQYF. CDR3 bases: TGTGCCAGCAGCTTAGGTACGGGCTACGAGCAGTACTTC.